One sample yielded the 8 T cell receptor beta chains listed below, sequenced in a study of T cells in Graves' hyperthyroidism and ophthalmopathy. The investigators amplified TCR beta CDR3 regions from RNA transcripts. HTBI primers drove first-round RT-PCR of the TCR CDR3. One entry per CDR3 protein results from TCRdb running MiXCR on the multiplex PCR reads. The table lists approximately 300,000 distinct CDR3 sequences, roughly a fifth of them singletons. The sequenced material came from blood. The source of these receptors is a man aged 45 to 65 with Graves' ophthalmopathy.

The rearrangement links TRBV24-1 to TRBJ2-1; D is tentatively TRBD1 or TRBD2 (6 bases each). CDR1 and CDR2 (germline): KGHDR, SFDVKD. The CDR3 sequence is 18 residues long. V was clipped by 3 bases and J by 7 bases, with 24 bases between them. CDR3 DNA sequence: TGTGCCACCAGTGATGGGGCCCCCGGGGGCGCGATTTGGAATGAGCAGTTCTTC. Translating gives CATSDGAPGGAIWNEQFF.

This clonotype was seen only a few times. The rearrangement uses TRBV2 and TRBJ1-3; TRBD1 matches at 8 bases. This CDR3 is 17 amino acids long. With V trimmed by 6 bases and J by 5 bases, 15 bases remained unmatched. The germline V gene has CDR1 SNHLY and CDR2 FYNNEI. CDR3 bases: TGTGCCAGCAGCCACCCGGTATCAGGGGGCAAGCGAAACACCATATATTTT. This codes for CASSHPVSGGKRNTIYF.

Concerning this clonotype: A much larger clone is a single base away; this may be a read error. The J gene is TRBJ1-2, the V gene TRBV5-1; D unclear. This CDR3 spans 12 amino acids. In germline, CDR1 is SGHRS, CDR2 YFSETQ. CDR3: CASSPDNYDYTF. Here the CDR3 DNA reads TGCGCCAGCAGCCCAGACAACTATGACTACACCTTC.

This clonotype appeared a few times. The rearrangement joins TRBV5-1 to TRBJ1-2; no clear D. From germline, CDR1 is SGHRS and CDR2 YFSETQ. The CDR3 contains 16 residues. V dropped 0 bases and J dropped 8 bases, with 20 bases sitting between them. CDR3: CASSLEGETTLSGYTF. The CDR3 DNA is TGCGCCAGCAGCTTGGAAGGTGAGACAACTCTCTCGGGCTACACCTTC.

The table lists this clonotype with a few counts. The rearrangement links TRBV7-6 to TRBJ2-3, with 8 bases matching TRBD1. Germline CDR1 SGHVS, CDR2 FNYEAQ. Unmatched junction bases numbered 5, after V lost 6 bases and J lost 6 bases. This CDR3 region has 13 residues. The CDR3 nucleotides read TGTGCCAGCAGAAGGACAGGGATGGATACGCAGTATTTT. It specifies CASRRTGMDTQYF.

This clonotype has a count of ten or more. V is TRBV20-1 and J is TRBJ2-1; D is perhaps TRBD1 (6 bases). The CDR3 sequence is 13 residues long. CDR1 DFQATT and CDR2 SNEGSKA come from the germline V gene (reference sequence). V was clipped by 6 bases and J by 3 bases, with 12 bases between them. CDR3 sequence (DNA): TGCAGTGCCTTTACAGGGAGCTACAATGAGCAGTTCTTC. This encodes CSAFTGSYNEQFF.

To note about this clonotype: A much more abundant neighbour one base away suggests this may be a read error. This chain uses TRBV3-1 with TRBJ2-1; 12 bases match TRBD2. Germline values: CDR1 LGHDT, CDR2 YNNKEL (reference sequence). The CDR3 runs to 18 residues. The CDR3 is CAGSQDQLRTSGINEQFF. The CDR3 coding sequence is TGTGCCGGCAGCCAAGATCAGCTTAGGACTAGCGGGATCAATGAGCAGTTCTTC.

The chain couples TRBV6-5 to TRBJ2-1; the match to TRBD1 covers 7 bases. Trimming took 3 bases from V and 6 from J; bases not matched to a gene: 11. Germline V lookup: CDR1 MNHEY, CDR2 SVGAGI. The CDR3 totals 16 residues. DNA of the CDR3: TGTGCCAGCAGTTATTTTATTATGGCAGGGGGCAATGAGCAGTTCTTC. This codes for CASSYFIMAGGNEQFF.